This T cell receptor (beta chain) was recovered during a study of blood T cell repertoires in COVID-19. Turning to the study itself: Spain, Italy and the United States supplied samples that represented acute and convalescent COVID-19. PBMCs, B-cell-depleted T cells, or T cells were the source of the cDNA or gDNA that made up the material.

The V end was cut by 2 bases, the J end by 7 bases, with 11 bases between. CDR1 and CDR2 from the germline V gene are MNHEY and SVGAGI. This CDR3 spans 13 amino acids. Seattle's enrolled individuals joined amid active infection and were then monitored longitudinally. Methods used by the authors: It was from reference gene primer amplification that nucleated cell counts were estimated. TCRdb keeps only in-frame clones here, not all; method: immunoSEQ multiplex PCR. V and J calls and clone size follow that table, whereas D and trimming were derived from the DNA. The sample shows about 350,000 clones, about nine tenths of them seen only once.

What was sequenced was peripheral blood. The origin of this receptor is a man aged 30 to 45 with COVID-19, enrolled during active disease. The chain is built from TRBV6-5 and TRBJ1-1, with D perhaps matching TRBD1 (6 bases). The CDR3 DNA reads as TGTGCCAGCAGTTACGGGGGCTCTAGTGAAGCTTTCTTT. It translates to CASSYGGSSEAFF.